A selection of T cell receptor beta chains follows, all from one sample in a study of Ad26.COV2.S vaccination and SARS-CoV-2 variants. Clones were sequenced by immunoSEQ multiplex PCR, and TCRdb holds only the in-frame ones, with some missing. The sample gives about 390,000 clones, over 80% of which show up once; around 1.7% is in the top ten. Sequencing used peripheral blood, obtained in a trial of Ad26.COV2.S vaccine versus placebo. These receptors all come from a person between 18 and 65 years old who received the Ad26.COV2.S COVID-19 vaccine or a placebo. CDR3s include the opening cysteine and the closing phenylalanine or tryptophan. The order of the fields is clone size, CDR3 length, V gene, J gene, CDR3 protein. Only some rows state a clone size, as once, few, many or a class for expanded clones.

clone size: .
CDR3 length: 15
V gene: TRBV11-3
J gene: TRBJ2-3
CDR3 protein: CASSLAGTSTDTQYF

clone size: .
CDR3 length: 16
V gene: TRBV19
J gene: TRBJ1-1
CDR3 protein: CASSIVRGRMNTEAFF

clone size: .
CDR3 length: 12
V gene: TRBV2
J gene: TRBJ2-5
CDR3 protein: CASSYQGETQYF

clone size: .
CDR3 length: 15
V gene: TRBV19
J gene: TRBJ2-1
CDR3 protein: CASSTRRWGYNEQFF

clone size: .
CDR3 length: 16
V gene: TRBV7-7
J gene: TRBJ1-3
CDR3 protein: CASTNVRGPSGNTIYF

clone size: .
CDR3 length: 11
V gene: TRBV2
J gene: TRBJ2-1
CDR3 protein: CASSERWEQFF

clone size: few
CDR3 length: 15
V gene: TRBV6-2/TRBV6-3
J gene: TRBJ1-2
CDR3 protein: CASSYAGRLRTGYTF

clone size: .
CDR3 length: 18
V gene: TRBV28
J gene: TRBJ2-7
CDR3 protein: CASSDRKMTFPEECEQYF

clone size: .
CDR3 length: 16
V gene: TRBV7-2
J gene: TRBJ1-5
CDR3 protein: CASSLVGGGSNQPQHF

clone size: .
CDR3 length: 17
V gene: TRBV29-1
J gene: TRBJ1-2
CDR3 protein: CSVEDRFMLRDRSGYTF

clone size: .
CDR3 length: 15
V gene: TRBV7-2
J gene: TRBJ2-7
CDR3 protein: CASSLQKRSSYEQYF

clone size: once
CDR3 length: 14
V gene: TRBV5-1
J gene: TRBJ2-7
CDR3 protein: CASTLGQGMGEQYF

clone size: once
CDR3 length: 19
V gene: TRBV27
J gene: TRBJ1-1
CDR3 protein: CASSFHIQGPFLMNTEAFF

clone size: .
CDR3 length: 15
V gene: TRBV7-8
J gene: TRBJ1-5
CDR3 protein: CASSLGTGAKQPQHF

clone size: .
CDR3 length: 13
V gene: TRBV6-5
J gene: TRBJ2-4
CDR3 protein: CASEVIAKNIQYF

clone size: few
CDR3 length: 15
V gene: TRBV18
J gene: TRBJ1-6
CDR3 protein: CASSPGTDYISPLHF

clone size: .
CDR3 length: 16
V gene: TRBV5-1
J gene: TRBJ2-5
CDR3 protein: CASRSLAGGAQETQYF

clone size: .
CDR3 length: 16
V gene: TRBV5-1
J gene: TRBJ2-1
CDR3 protein: CASSLTGTSGSHEQFF

clone size: .
CDR3 length: 17
V gene: TRBV19
J gene: TRBJ1-5
CDR3 protein: CASTPTGNRHIHQPQHF

clone size: .
CDR3 length: 15
V gene: TRBV7-6
J gene: TRBJ2-3
CDR3 protein: CASSFTGGPTDTQYF

clone size: .
CDR3 length: 14
V gene: TRBV18
J gene: TRBJ1-4
CDR3 protein: CASSNSGTLEKLFF

clone size: .
CDR3 length: 18
V gene: TRBV28
J gene: TRBJ1-5
CDR3 protein: CASSLAAGFLHSNQPQHF

clone size: .
CDR3 length: 16
V gene: TRBV14
J gene: TRBJ2-5
CDR3 protein: CASSPFTGFRQETQYF

clone size: .
CDR3 length: 14
V gene: TRBV29-1
J gene: TRBJ2-1
CDR3 protein: CSVGGTGYYNEQFF

clone size: .
CDR3 length: 13
V gene: TRBV27
J gene: TRBJ2-7
CDR3 protein: CASSLGSFYEQYF

clone size: .
CDR3 length: 16
V gene: TRBV19
J gene: TRBJ2-1
CDR3 protein: CASRYSGGHPYNEQFF

clone size: .
CDR3 length: 12
V gene: TRBV6-5
J gene: TRBJ2-7
CDR3 protein: CASGSKTGNQYF

clone size: .
CDR3 length: 15
V gene: TRBV30
J gene: TRBJ1-6
CDR3 protein: CAWRSERGLVSPLHF

clone size: .
CDR3 length: 14
V gene: TRBV6-5
J gene: TRBJ2-7
CDR3 protein: CATGGGVGIYEQYF

clone size: .
CDR3 length: 14
V gene: TRBV6-2/TRBV6-3
J gene: TRBJ2-3
CDR3 protein: CASSDREVTDTQYF

clone size: once
CDR3 length: 16
V gene: TRBV13
J gene: TRBJ2-7
CDR3 protein: CASSASAFGGSYEQYF

clone size: .
CDR3 length: 11
V gene: TRBV20-1
J gene: TRBJ1-2
CDR3 protein: CSARQGYGYTF

clone size: once
CDR3 length: 14
V gene: TRBV11-2
J gene: TRBJ1-5
CDR3 protein: CASSYGQGNQPQHF

clone size: .
CDR3 length: 15
V gene: TRBV4-1
J gene: TRBJ1-2
CDR3 protein: CASSQDHSEGYGYTF

clone size: .
CDR3 length: 12
V gene: TRBV7-2
J gene: TRBJ1-6
CDR3 protein: CASSLEGPPLHF

clone size: .
CDR3 length: 14
V gene: TRBV18
J gene: TRBJ1-3
CDR3 protein: CASSENRSGNTIYF

clone size: .
CDR3 length: 15
V gene: TRBV6-5
J gene: TRBJ2-2
CDR3 protein: CASSLRGVNTGELFF

clone size: .
CDR3 length: 14
V gene: TRBV10-3
J gene: TRBJ1-2
CDR3 protein: CAISYDGTTYGYTF

clone size: .
CDR3 length: 15
V gene: TRBV4-3
J gene: TRBJ2-5
CDR3 protein: CASSQGTGLKETQYF

clone size: .
CDR3 length: 16
V gene: TRBV7-2
J gene: TRBJ2-7
CDR3 protein: CASISLAGGKPYEQYF

clone size: .
CDR3 length: 15
V gene: TRBV30
J gene: TRBJ2-3
CDR3 protein: CAWSLLTSSTDTQYF

clone size: once
CDR3 length: 15
V gene: TRBV5-1
J gene: TRBJ1-5
CDR3 protein: CASSLSTDGNQPQHF

clone size: .
CDR3 length: 11
V gene: TRBV30
J gene: TRBJ1-2
CDR3 protein: CAWTPAYGYTF

clone size: .
CDR3 length: 13
V gene: TRBV19
J gene: TRBJ2-1
CDR3 protein: CASSIPRANEQFF

clone size: .
CDR3 length: 14
V gene: TRBV4-3
J gene: TRBJ1-2
CDR3 protein: CASSQVRGDYGYTF

clone size: .
CDR3 length: 15
V gene: TRBV6-5
J gene: TRBJ2-6
CDR3 protein: CASRRQGSGANVLTF

clone size: .
CDR3 length: 13
V gene: TRBV15
J gene: TRBJ1-1
CDR3 protein: CATSRGLNTEAFF

clone size: .
CDR3 length: 14
V gene: TRBV5-1
J gene: TRBJ1-5
CDR3 protein: CASSETGAGQPQHF

clone size: .
CDR3 length: 16
V gene: TRBV19
J gene: TRBJ2-5
CDR3 protein: CASSAKTKTLQETQYF

clone size: .
CDR3 length: 14
V gene: TRBV28
J gene: TRBJ1-2
CDR3 protein: CASTVSGTGKGYTF

clone size: .
CDR3 length: 14
V gene: TRBV5-6
J gene: TRBJ1-5
CDR3 protein: CASSFAPDRGPQHF

clone size: .
CDR3 length: 17
V gene: TRBV19
J gene: TRBJ1-6
CDR3 protein: CASSMGFAGRSNSPLHF

clone size: .
CDR3 length: 16
V gene: TRBV7-9
J gene: TRBJ2-3
CDR3 protein: CASSLLAGGTTDTQYF